Listed below are T cell receptor beta chains from one sample, sequenced in a study of molecular identifiers for immune sequencing clone quantification. Each CDR3 protein is one row after TCRdb ran MiXCR on the PCR reads. This table has 20,000 or so distinct CDR3 sequences, roughly 22% appearing once. The source material was naive CD8+ T cells from blood, with Jurkat cell RNA spiked in. The origin of the receptors is a human donor in good health. Some libraries in this study had Jurkat cell RNA spiked in. The CDR3 runs from the conserved cysteine through the conserved F or W. A D gene is named only where the DNA matches it firmly. The size of a clone is reported for some rows only, either as once, few or many, or as a class for expanded clones.

V gene	J gene	clone size	D gene	CDR3 protein	CDR3 DNA
TRBV6-5	TRBJ1-1	many	NA	CATQRGGNTEAFF	TGTGCCACCCAAAGGGGAGGGAACACTGAAGCTTTCTTT
TRBV19	TRBJ2-6	many	TRBD1	CATSGTGDVLTF	TGTGCCACCTCCGGGACAGGGGACGTCCTGACTTTC
TRBV28	TRBJ2-2	few	TRBD1	CASSFIDRGISGELFF	TGTGCCAGCAGTTTTATCGACAGGGGAATTTCCGGGGAGCTGTTTTTT
TRBV2	TRBJ2-4	many	NA	CASTPGLGAKNIQYF	TGTGCCAGCACCCCAGGGTTGGGCGCCAAAAACATTCAGTACTTC
TRBV4-3	TRBJ2-3	NA	NA	CASSQDTNPDTQYF	TGCGCCAGCAGCCAAGATACAAATCCAGATACGCAGTATTTT
TRBV9	TRBJ2-7	many	NA	CASSVDSPGYEQYF	TGTGCCAGCAGCGTAGATAGTCCCGGCTACGAGCAGTACTTC
TRBV7-9	TRBJ2-7	few	TRBD1	CASSSGTAAYEQYF	TGTGCCAGCAGCTCCGGGACAGCTGCCTACGAGCAGTACTTC
TRBV5-8	TRBJ2-7	NA	NA	CASSMGPYEQYF	TGTGCCAGCAGCATGGGGCCCTACGAGCAGTACTTC
TRBV14	TRBJ2-7	many	TRBD2	CASSQVTGLAAYEQYF	TGTGCCAGCAGCCAAGTGACGGGACTAGCGGCCTACGAGCAGTACTTC
TRBV28	TRBJ1-5	medium-sized	NA	CASSSRAQGNQPQHF	TGTGCCAGCAGTTCCAGGGCTCAGGGCAATCAGCCCCAGCATTTT
TRBV11-2	TRBJ2-5	NA	NA	CASSLWGQGETQYF	TGTGCCAGCAGCTTATGGGGCCAGGGCGAGACCCAGTACTTC
TRBV12-3/TRBV12-4	TRBJ2-5	NA	TRBD1	CASSSPGQGKETRYF	TGTGCCAGCAGTTCCCCGGGACAGGGGAAAGAGACCCGGTACTTC
TRBV9	TRBJ2-3	many	NA	CASALKGYGTDTQYF	TGTGCCAGCGCCCTTAAGGGTTACGGCACAGATACGCAGTATTTT
TRBV9	TRBJ2-2	NA	TRBD2	CASSASGRDTGELFF	TGTGCCAGCAGCGCTAGCGGGAGAGACACCGGGGAGCTGTTTTTT
TRBV6-2/TRBV6-3	TRBJ2-7	many	TRBD2	CASSSQGLADFASYEQYF	TGTGCCAGCAGTTCCCAGGGACTAGCGGACTTTGCCTCCTACGAGCAGTACTTC
TRBV4-1	TRBJ2-1	many	NA	CASSHPQGYNEQFF	TGCGCCAGCAGCCACCCACAGGGATACAATGAGCAGTTCTTC
TRBV20-1	TRBJ1-5	NA	NA	CSAIYPNQPRHF	TGCAGTGCTATTTATCCGAACCAGCCCCGGCATTTT
TRBV19	TRBJ2-1	NA	NA	CASTPTPTVAYNEQFF	TGTGCCAGTACGCCTACTCCGACAGTGGCGTACAATGAGCAGTTCTTC
TRBV7-9	TRBJ2-2	many	TRBD2	CASSFRGRYAGELFF	TGTGCCAGCAGCTTTCGCGGGAGATACGCCGGGGAGCTGTTTTTT
TRBV7-9	TRBJ2-7	medium-sized	TRBD2	CASSGQREPYEQYF	TGTGCCAGCAGCGGACAGCGGGAGCCCTACGAGCAGTACTTC
TRBV20-1	TRBJ2-6	many	NA	CREKSGANVLTF	TGCAGGGAAAAATCTGGGGCCAACGTCCTGACTTTC
TRBV27	TRBJ2-3	many	TRBD1	CASSWGTGSDTQYF	TGTGCCAGCAGTTGGGGGACAGGGTCAGATACGCAGTATTTT
TRBV6-2/TRBV6-3	TRBJ2-6	NA	TRBD2	CATGLAGPSGANVLTF	TGTGCCACCGGACTAGCGGGACCCTCTGGGGCCAACGTCCTGACTTTC
TRBV7-9	TRBJ2-7	medium-sized	TRBD2	CASSSGTSTEQYF	TGTGCCAGCAGCTCCGGGACTAGCACCGAGCAGTACTTC
TRBV28	TRBJ1-1	NA	NA	CASSLGGGRRDTEAFF	TGTGCCAGCAGTTTAGGGGGGGGCAGGAGGGACACTGAAGCTTTCTTT
TRBV5-5	TRBJ2-7	many	NA	CASSLGQESSYEQYF	TGTGCCAGCAGCTTGGGGCAGGAAAGCTCCTACGAGCAGTACTTC
TRBV20-1	TRBJ2-7	few	NA	CSARETRVYEQYF	TGCAGTGCTAGGGAAACTAGAGTCTACGAGCAGTACTTC
TRBV9	TRBJ2-7	NA	NA	CASGPRLPSYEQYF	TGTGCCAGCGGCCCCCGACTCCCCTCCTACGAGCAGTACTTC
TRBV20-1	TRBJ1-6	few	NA	CSARAYGGDSPLHF	TGCAGTGCTAGAGCTTACGGCGGGGATTCACCCCTCCACTTT
TRBV12-3/TRBV12-4	TRBJ2-5	few	NA	CASKKEGGFETQYF	TGTGCCAGCAAGAAAGAAGGGGGTTTCGAGACCCAGTACTTC
TRBV29-1	TRBJ1-2	many	NA	CSVEFLGLYGYTF	TGCAGCGTTGAATTTCTGGGACTCTATGGCTACACCTTC
TRBV15	TRBJ2-1	many	NA	CATSSDFGPDPNEQFF	TGTGCCACCAGCAGTGATTTTGGACCCGACCCCAATGAGCAGTTCTTC
TRBV7-2	TRBJ1-2	NA	NA	CASSLAGGGDGYTF	TGTGCCAGCAGCTTAGCTGGCGGGGGGGATGGCTACACCTTC
TRBV29-1	TRBJ2-3	NA	TRBD2	CSVLAGITDTQYF	TGCAGCGTCCTAGCGGGGATCACAGATACGCAGTATTTT
TRBV12-3/TRBV12-4	TRBJ2-1	few	TRBD2	CASSLVSGRNEQFF	TGTGCCAGCAGTTTAGTTAGCGGGAGGAATGAGCAGTTCTTC
TRBV27	TRBJ2-2	NA	NA	CASSLGLKTGELFF	TGTGCCAGCAGTTTAGGATTAAAAACCGGGGAGCTGTTTTTT
TRBV28	TRBJ1-2	few	TRBD1	CASSHRDRGYTF	TGTGCCAGCAGTCACCGGGACAGGGGCTACACCTTC
TRBV27	TRBJ2-7	medium-sized	NA	CASSSQESSYEQYF	TGTGCCAGCAGTTCACAGGAGAGCTCCTACGAGCAGTACTTC
TRBV12-3/TRBV12-4	TRBJ2-1	many	TRBD2	CASSPGTSGSSSYNEQFF	TGTGCCAGCAGTCCCGGGACTAGCGGGTCGAGCTCCTACAATGAGCAGTTCTTC
TRBV27	TRBJ2-7	many	NA	CASSLYPQGSEQYF	TGTGCCAGCAGTTTATACCCACAGGGTTCCGAGCAGTACTTC
TRBV4-3	TRBJ2-7	medium-sized	TRBD2	CASSLSGSYEQYF	TGCGCCAGCAGCCTTAGCGGGTCTTACGAGCAGTACTTC
TRBV28	TRBJ2-3	NA	TRBD2	CASSLYPQTSGRPDTQYF	TGTGCCAGCAGTTTATACCCCCAGACTAGCGGGAGACCGGATACGCAGTATTTT
TRBV27	TRBJ2-7	NA	TRBD1	CASTPTGGEQYF	TGTGCCAGCACCCCGACAGGGGGCGAGCAGTACTTC
TRBV5-1	TRBJ2-7	NA	NA	CASSSGLGVPSYEQYF	TGCGCCAGCAGCTCCGGCCTCGGGGTGCCCTCCTACGAGCAGTACTTC
TRBV28	TRBJ1-1	few	NA	CASSLAGTEAFF	TGTGCCAGCAGTTTAGCAGGTACTGAAGCTTTCTTT
TRBV19	TRBJ2-1	many	TRBD2	CASSVGASGYNEQFF	TGTGCCAGTAGTGTAGGTGCTAGCGGATACAATGAGCAGTTCTTC
TRBV27	TRBJ2-5	NA	TRBD2	CASSSSAGAAETQYF	TGTGCCAGCAGCAGTTCGGCGGGAGCCGCGGAGACCCAGTACTTC
TRBV28	TRBJ2-7	many	NA	CASSGVQGGAYEQYF	TGTGCCAGCAGTGGTGTTCAGGGGGGTGCCTACGAGCAGTACTTC
TRBV5-1	TRBJ2-1	NA	NA	CASSLGRESSYNEQFF	TGCGCCAGCAGCTTGGGGAGGGAGAGCTCCTACAATGAGCAGTTCTTC
TRBV28	TRBJ2-7	many	NA	CASSGVAHLSYEQYF	TGTGCCAGCAGTGGGGTAGCGCATCTGTCCTACGAGCAGTACTTC
TRBV7-2	TRBJ2-2	many	TRBD1	CASALWGQGDDGRVAGELFF	TGTGCCAGCGCCCTATGGGGACAGGGCGACGACGGGAGAGTCGCCGGGGAGCTGTTTTTT
TRBV29-1	TRBJ1-3	NA	NA	CSVEIAGNTIYF	TGCAGCGTTGAGATTGCTGGAAACACCATATATTTT
TRBV7-9	TRBJ2-3	many	NA	CASSPASGRRADTQYF	TGTGCCAGCAGCCCCGCGAGTGGGAGGCGCGCAGATACGCAGTATTTT
TRBV12-3/TRBV12-4	TRBJ2-2	few	NA	CASSLAQDRLGSTSFATGELFF	TGTGCCAGCAGTTTAGCGCAAGACAGGTTGGGATCGACTAGCTTCGCCACCGGGGAGCTGTTTTTT